The 6 T cell receptor beta chains below were found in one sample sequenced in a study of blood T cell repertoires in COVID-19 (TCRdb year 2020). Library creation used the immunoSEQ multiplex PCR assay. TCRdb stores this immuneACCESS table with in-frame sequences only. Part of the clones is absent; in the studies checked, under half of the shortfall reflects unresolved V genes, and no reason is known for the rest. In this sample the table shows about 170,000 clones, roughly four fifths of which occur a single time. The ten largest clones represent over 2% of the sample. Sequenced input: peripheral blood. The receptors were sampled from a woman older than 75 with acute or convalescent COVID-19.

This chain links TRBV11-2 with TRBJ1-6; no clear D. Germline V gene lookup returns CDR1 SGHAT and CDR2 FQNNGV. Deletions cut 3 bases from V and 8 bases from J, with 11 bases between. The CDR3 is 14 amino acids. The CDR3 nucleotides are TGTGCCAGCAGCTTTCGGGTCAACGATTCACCCCTCCACTTT. It codes for CASSFRVNDSPLHF.

The chain couples TRBV5-5 to TRBJ1-5, with 8 bases matching TRBD1. The CDR3 has 15 residues. The germline V gene encodes CDR1 SGHKS and CDR2 YYEKEE (reference sequence). With 4 bases clipped from V and 4 bases from J, the junction kept 7 bases outside the gene matches. The CDR3 here is CASSPRTGPNQPQHF. The DNA for the CDR3 is TGTGCCAGCAGCCCCCGGACAGGGCCGAATCAGCCCCAGCATTTT. Filled out from reference TRBV5-5 and TRBJ1-5, the complete variable domain reads DAGVTQSPTHLIKTRGQQVTLRCSPISGHKSVSWYQQVLGQGPQFIFQYYEKEERGRGNFPDRFSARQFPNYSSELNVNALLLGDSALYLCASSPRTGPNQPQHFGDGTRLSIL.

The chain carries TRBV5-1 and TRBJ1-3, with a possible D match to TRBD1 (5 bases). V was shortened by 0 bases and J by 0 bases, with 13 bases between the two germline ends. The CDR3 is 17 residues long. Germline CDR1 is SGHRS and CDR2 is YFSETQ. The CDR3 sequence is CASSLAPTVNSGNTIYF. Here the CDR3 DNA reads TGCGCCAGCAGCTTGGCCCCGACAGTGAACTCTGGAAACACCATATATTTT.

This CDR3 is CASSYTGQGVNQPQHF. For the CDR3, the DNA is TGTGCCAGCAGTTACACCGGCCAGGGGGTGAATCAGCCCCAGCATTTT. The rearrangement links TRBV6-6 to TRBJ1-5, with 7 bases matching TRBD1. The CDR3 sequence is 16 residues long. J was trimmed by 4 bases and V by 2 bases; bases with no gene match: 8. Germline V gives CDR1 MNHNY, CDR2 SVGAGI (reference sequence).

V usage is TRBV18 and J usage is TRBJ2-7; 10 nucleotides line up with TRBD1. V shed 5 bases, J shed 1 base, and the junction held 5 bases outside the gene matches. The germline V gene has CDR1 KGHSH and CDR2 LQKENI. This CDR3 is 15 amino acids long. This CDR3 reads CASSATGQGSYEQYF. The CDR3 DNA reads as TGTGCCAGCTCAGCGACGGGACAGGGGTCCTACGAGCAGTACTTC.

The gene calls are TRBV11-2 and TRBJ2-5; tentative D call: TRBD2 (6 bases). The CDR3 length is 14 residues. Germline V CDR1 and CDR2: SGHAT, FQNNGV. V lost 1 base, J lost 7 bases, and 13 bases lay in between. For the CDR3, the DNA is TGTGCCAGCAGCTTAGGTCGGGACTCTGGGACCCAGTACTTC. This codes for CASSLGRDSGTQYF.